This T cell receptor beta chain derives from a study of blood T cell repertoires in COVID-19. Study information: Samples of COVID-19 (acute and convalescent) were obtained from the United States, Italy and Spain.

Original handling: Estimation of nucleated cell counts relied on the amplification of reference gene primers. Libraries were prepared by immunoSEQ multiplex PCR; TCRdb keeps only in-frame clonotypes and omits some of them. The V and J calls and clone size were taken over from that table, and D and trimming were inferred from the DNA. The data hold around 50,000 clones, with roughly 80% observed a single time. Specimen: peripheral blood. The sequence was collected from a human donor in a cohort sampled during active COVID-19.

CDR3 in amino acids: CASSLTASGGSSTDTQYF. For the CDR3, the DNA is TGTGCCAGCAGCTTAACGGCTAGCGGGGGCTCCAGCACAGATACGCAGTATTTT. The chain couples TRBV7-2 to TRBJ2-3; 10 bases fit TRBD2. The CDR3 has 18 amino acids. The V gene's germline CDR1 is SGHTA and CDR2 FQGNSA. V dropped 2 bases and J dropped 0; count of bases not matched to a gene: 8. Full variable domain (rest looked up from reference TRBV7-2 and TRBJ2-3): GAGVSQSPSNKVTEKGKDVELRCDPISGHTALYWYRQSLGQGLEFLIYFQGNSAPDKSGLPSDRFSAERTGGSVSTLTIQRTQQEDSAVYLCASSLTASGGSSTDTQYFGPGTRLTVL.